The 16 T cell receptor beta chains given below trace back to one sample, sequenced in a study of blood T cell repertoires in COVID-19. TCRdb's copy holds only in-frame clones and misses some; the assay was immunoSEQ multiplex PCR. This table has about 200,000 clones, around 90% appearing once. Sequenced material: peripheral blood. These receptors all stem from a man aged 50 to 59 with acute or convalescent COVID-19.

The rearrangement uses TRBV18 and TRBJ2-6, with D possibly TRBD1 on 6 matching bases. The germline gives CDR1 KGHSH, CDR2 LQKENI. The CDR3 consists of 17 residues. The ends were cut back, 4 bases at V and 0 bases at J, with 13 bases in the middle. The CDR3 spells CASSLGTRSSGANVLTF. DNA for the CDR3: TGTGCCAGCTCACTGGGGACAAGGAGCTCTGGGGCCAACGTCCTGACTTTC.

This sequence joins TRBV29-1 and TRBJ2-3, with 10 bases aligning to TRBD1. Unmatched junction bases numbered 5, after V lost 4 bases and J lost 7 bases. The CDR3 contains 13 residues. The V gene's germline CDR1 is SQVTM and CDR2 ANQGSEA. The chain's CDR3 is CSVGDRGGNTQYF. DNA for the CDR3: TGCAGCGTTGGGGACAGGGGAGGAAATACGCAGTATTTT.

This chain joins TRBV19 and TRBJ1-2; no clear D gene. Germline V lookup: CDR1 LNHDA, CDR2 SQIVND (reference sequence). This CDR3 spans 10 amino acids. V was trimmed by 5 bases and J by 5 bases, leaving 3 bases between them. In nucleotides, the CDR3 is TGTGCCAGTAGTTCTTATGGCTACACCTTC. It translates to CASSSYGYTF.

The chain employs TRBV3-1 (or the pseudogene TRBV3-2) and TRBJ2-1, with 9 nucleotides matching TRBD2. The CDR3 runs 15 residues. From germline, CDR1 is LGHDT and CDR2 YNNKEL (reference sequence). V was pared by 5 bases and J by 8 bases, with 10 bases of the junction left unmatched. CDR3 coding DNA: TGTGCCAGCAGCTTAAGCCCTAGCGGGATCGATGAGCAGTTCTTC. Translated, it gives CASSLSPSGIDEQFF.

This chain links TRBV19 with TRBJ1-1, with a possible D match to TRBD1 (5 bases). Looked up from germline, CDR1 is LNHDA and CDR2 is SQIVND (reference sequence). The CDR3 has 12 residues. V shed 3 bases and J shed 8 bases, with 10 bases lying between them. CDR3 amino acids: CASSMGPGEAFF. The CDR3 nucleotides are TGTGCCAGTAGTATGGGCCCAGGGGAAGCTTTCTTT.

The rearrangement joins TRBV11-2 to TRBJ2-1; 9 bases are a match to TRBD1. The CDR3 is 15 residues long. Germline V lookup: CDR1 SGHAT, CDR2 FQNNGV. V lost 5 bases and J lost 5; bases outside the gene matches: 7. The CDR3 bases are TGTGCCAGCAGCCCCCGGGGACAGGGAGACAATGAGCAGTTCTTC. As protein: CASSPRGQGDNEQFF.

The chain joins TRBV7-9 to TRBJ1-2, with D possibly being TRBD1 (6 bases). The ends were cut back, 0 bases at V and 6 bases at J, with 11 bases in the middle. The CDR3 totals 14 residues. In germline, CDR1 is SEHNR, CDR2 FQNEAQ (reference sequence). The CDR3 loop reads CASSLAQGRDGYTF. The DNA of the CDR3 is TGTGCCAGCAGCTTAGCGCAGGGGCGGGATGGCTACACCTTC. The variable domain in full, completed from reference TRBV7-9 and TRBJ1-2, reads DTGVSQNPRHKITKRGQNVTFRCDPISEHNRLYWYRQTLGQGPEFLTYFQNEAQLEKSRLLSDRFSAERPKGSFSTLEIQRTEQGDSAMYLCASSLAQGRDGYTFGSGTRLTVV.

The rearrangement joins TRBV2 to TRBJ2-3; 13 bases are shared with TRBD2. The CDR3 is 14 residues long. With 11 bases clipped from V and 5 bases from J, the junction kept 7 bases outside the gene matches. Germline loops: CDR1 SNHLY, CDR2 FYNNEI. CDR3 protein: CASRTSGSIDTQYF. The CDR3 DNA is TGTGCCTCCCGGACTAGCGGGAGTATAGATACGCAGTATTTT.

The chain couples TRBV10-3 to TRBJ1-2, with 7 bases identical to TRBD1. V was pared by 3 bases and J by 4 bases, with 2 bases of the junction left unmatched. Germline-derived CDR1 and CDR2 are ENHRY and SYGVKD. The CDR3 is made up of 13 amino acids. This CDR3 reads CAISDRQGYGYTF. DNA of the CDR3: TGTGCCATCAGTGATAGACAGGGCTATGGCTACACCTTC.

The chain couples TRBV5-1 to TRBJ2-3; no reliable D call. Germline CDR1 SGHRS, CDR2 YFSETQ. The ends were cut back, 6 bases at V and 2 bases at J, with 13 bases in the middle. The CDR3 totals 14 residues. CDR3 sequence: CASNERLDTDTQYF. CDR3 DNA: TGCGCCAGCAATGAGAGGTTGGACACAGATACGCAGTATTTT. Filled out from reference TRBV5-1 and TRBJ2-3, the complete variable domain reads KAGVTQTPRYLIKTRGQQVTLSCSPISGHRSVSWYQQTPGQGLQFLFEYFSETQRNKGNFPGRFSGRQFSNSRSEMNVSTLELGDSALYLCASNERLDTDTQYFGPGTRLTVL.

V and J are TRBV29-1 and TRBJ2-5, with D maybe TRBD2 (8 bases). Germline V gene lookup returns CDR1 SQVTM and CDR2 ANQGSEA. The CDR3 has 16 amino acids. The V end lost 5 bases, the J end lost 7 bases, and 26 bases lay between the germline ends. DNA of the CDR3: TGCAGCGTTTTTTCAGACAGGGCTAGCGGGTTTGGGACCCAGTACTTC. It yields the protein CSVFSDRASGFGTQYF.

The CDR3 sequence: CSVRTWQDEKLFF. CDR3 DNA sequence: TGCAGCGTGAGGACATGGCAGGATGAAAAACTGTTTTTT. The chain is built from TRBV29-1 and TRBJ1-4; D perhaps matches TRBD1 (5 bases). The CDR3 runs 13 residues. From germline, CDR1 is SQVTM and CDR2 ANQGSEA. The V and J ends lost 6 bases and 6 bases respectively, with 14 bases between them.

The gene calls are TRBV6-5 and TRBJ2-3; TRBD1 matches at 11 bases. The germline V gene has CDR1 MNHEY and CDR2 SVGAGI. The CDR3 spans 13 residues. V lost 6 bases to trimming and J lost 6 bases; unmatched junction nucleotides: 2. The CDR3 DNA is TGTGCCAGCAGCGGGGACAGGGGGGATACGCAGTATTTT. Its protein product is CASSGDRGDTQYF.

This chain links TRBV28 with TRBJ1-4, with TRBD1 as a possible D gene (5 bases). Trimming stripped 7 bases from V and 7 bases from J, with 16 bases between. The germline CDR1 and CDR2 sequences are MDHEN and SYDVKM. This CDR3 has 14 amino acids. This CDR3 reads CASKKESRAEKLFF. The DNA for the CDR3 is TGTGCCAGCAAGAAAGAAAGCAGGGCTGAAAAACTGTTTTTT.

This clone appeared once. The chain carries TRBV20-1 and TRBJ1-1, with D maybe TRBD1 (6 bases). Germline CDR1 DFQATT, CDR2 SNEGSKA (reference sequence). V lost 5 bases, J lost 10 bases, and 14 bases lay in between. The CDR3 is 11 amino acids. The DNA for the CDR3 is TGCAGTGCTGGTTCAGGGGTTGGAGCTTTCTTT. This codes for CSAGSGVGAFF.

This CDR3 is CASSPLQGARGEKLFF. The DNA for the CDR3 is TGTGCCAGCAGCCCGCTACAGGGGGCGCGAGGTGAAAAACTGTTTTTT. The V gene is TRBV4-2, the J gene TRBJ1-4; 9 bases map to TRBD1. The CDR3 has 16 residues. Germline-derived CDR1 and CDR2 are LGHNA and YNFKEQ. V gave up 4 bases and J gave up 7 bases; unmatched junction bases: 10.